Listed below are T cell receptor beta chains from one sample, sequenced in a study of T cell repertoires in cytomegalovirus infection. TCRdb re-called the reads through MiXCR, storing one row per CDR3 protein. Of fewer than 300,000 distinct CDR3 sequences listed, about a quarter are singletons. The specimen was PBMCs. The receptor set was obtained from a human donor in good health (CMV status not recorded). Some clones in this sample may be carry-over from other donors' samples. The CDR3 runs from the conserved cysteine through the conserved F or W. Fields, in order: V gene, clone size, CDR3 length, CDR3 protein. A row's size may be missing; if present it is once, few, many or a size class.

>TRBV28|few|17
CASSSSGQGGSNQPQHF
>TRBV5-1|NA|15
CASSLLGVGANVLTF
>TRBV7-9|NA|16
CASSRILAGTSYEQYF
>TRBV15|NA|14
CATSGGLSTDTQYF
>TRBV20-1|NA|13
CSALRRGVQPQHF
>TRBV11-2|NA|15
CASAGRGPRTDTQYF
>TRBV7-9|many|15
CASTSRPANTGELFF
>TRBV11-2|few|15
CASSPRPHGVTEAFF
>TRBV12-3/TRBV12-4|many|13
CASSFDSSQPQHF
>TRBV6-2/TRBV6-3|few|13
CASSSLENSPLHF
>TRBV28|NA|16
CASRLSGGANTGELFF
>TRBV5-5|NA|15
CASSYLDSRGTEAFF
>TRBV7-6|NA|13
CASSLYQGSEQYF
>TRBV6-2/TRBV6-3|many|14
CASKVGSHSYEQYF
>TRBV7-6|many|14
CASSSRLRSYEQYF
>TRBV29-1|NA|11
CSVIRTAGYTF
>TRBV6-6|few|8
CASTLHPF
>TRBV5-1|NA|14
CASSLVSPADTQYF
>TRBV7-2|many|15
CASSISGGLSYEQYF
>TRBV28|NA|15
CASSSVGRLNEKLFF
>TRBV19|NA|16
CASSTLTGAGANVLTF
>TRBV19|few|16
CASSIVLLTSPGEQFF
>TRBV29-1|NA|12
CSVGRGGDEQFF
>TRBV7-2|few|15
CASSLGGGDNYGYTF
>TRBV12-3/TRBV12-4|NA|13
CASSRQGRGEAFF
>TRBV20-1|NA|13
CSAFHPSGNTIYF
>TRBV2|few|16
CASNPRTGSLADTQYF
>TRBV28|few|19
CASSLIGTSSSRDTGELFF
>TRBV4-3|NA|16
CASSQDGGDVYNEQFF
>TRBV7-2|few|15
CASGTSVGPTDTQYF
>TRBV7-2|many|14
CASSQGGAGNIQYF
>TRBV7-6|few|17
CASSLAGGRPSGNTIYF
>TRBV6-2/TRBV6-3|NA|13
CASTRDRVEWAYF
>TRBV28|NA|12
CASFSEREAQFF
>TRBV7-8|many|17
CASSQNSGSGSSYEQYF
>TRBV7-9|NA|16
CASSSGQDLMNTEAFF
>TRBV7-6|few|15
CASSLTTGVNTEAFF
>TRBV28|NA|14
CASNPNVGADTQYF
>TRBV25-1|NA|15
CASRLAGGPQETQYF
>TRBV11-2|few|17
CASSHHNPVRGPTTQYF
>TRBV7-2|NA|16
CASSLEVGRMDTEAFF
>TRBV20-1|few|14
CSAGLTGGNQPQHF
>TRBV7-9|NA|15
CASSLQTLLLGEQFF
>TRBV6-2/TRBV6-3|few|16
CASSPNLGVGYNEQFF
>TRBV7-2|few|14
CASSLAGLEGEQYF
>TRBV20-1|NA|13
CSLVGGSNNEQFF
>TRBV20-1|NA|14
CSARGQGLDNEQFF
>TRBV7-6|many|17
CASSLGSSGKNTGELFF
>TRBV20-1|NA|18
CSARDPLTGVARGTEAFF
>TRBV7-2|NA|12
CASSPIRGEQYF
>TRBV4-1|NA|19
CASSQDEVRLAGGLGTQYF
>TRBV7-9|few|14
CASSPDRPQETQYF